This TCR beta chain was identified during a study of CD8 T cells in ankylosing spondylitis. Study-wide results and limits: Seemingly distinctive of ankylosing spondylitis blood was a TCR beta motif formed by eight highly homologous variants.

CDR3 size: 14 residues. Trimming removed 5 bases at V and 9 bases at J, with 17 bases between. Germline V gene sequence: CDR1 SGHTA, CDR2 FQGNSA. This clonotype has just a few counts. As yet, its antigen is unknown. Molecular-barcoded quantitative 5'-RACE produced these TCR beta libraries. TCRdb processed the 5' RACE reads anew with MiXCR; each CDR3 protein has one entry. The sample has about 750,000 distinct CDR3 sequences, around 17% seen once. Sequencing was carried out using blood, either unsorted or a sorted T cell fraction (not recorded which). This receptor was obtained from a male donor with ankylosing spondylitis. The V gene is TRBV7-2, the J gene TRBJ2-1, with a tentative D call TRBD1 (6 bases). The CDR3 DNA follows: TGTGCCAGCAGCCGAAATAGGGACAACTCTGAGCAGTTCTTC. This gives the protein CASSRNRDNSEQFF.